Listed below are T cell receptor beta chains from one sample, sequenced in a study of T cells in Graves' hyperthyroidism and ophthalmopathy. TCRdb re-called the multiplex PCR reads through MiXCR, storing one row per CDR3 protein. Of around 600,000 distinct CDR3 sequences listed, roughly 16% are singletons. The sample was blood. These receptors came from a woman between 40 and 50 years old with Graves' ophthalmopathy. Each CDR3 is given with its conserved first and last residue. Each record gives: J gene, V gene, CDR3 protein.

J gene: TRBJ2-4
V gene: TRBV11-2
CDR3 protein: CASSSIGGEGTGVKNIQYF

J gene: TRBJ1-2
V gene: TRBV20-1
CDR3 protein: CSARDGPLSGGYTF

J gene: TRBJ2-6
V gene: TRBV2
CDR3 protein: CASSPSSSGANVPTF

J gene: TRBJ1-4
V gene: TRBV3-1
CDR3 protein: CASSQGRRLATNEKLFF

J gene: TRBJ2-3
V gene: TRBV28
CDR3 protein: CASSLPVSGRQGQYF

J gene: TRBJ2-5
V gene: TRBV30
CDR3 protein: CAGTSGRATGGTQYF

J gene: TRBJ2-2
V gene: TRBV30
CDR3 protein: CAWTPGGSGELFF

J gene: TRBJ1-4
V gene: TRBV2
CDR3 protein: CASRKRTNEKLFF

J gene: TRBJ1-1
V gene: TRBV29-1
CDR3 protein: CSVEDRRASEAFF

J gene: TRBJ2-7
V gene: TRBV29-1
CDR3 protein: CSVEGGRGASGNEQYF

J gene: TRBJ1-2
V gene: TRBV5-1
CDR3 protein: CASSLAGRGGYTF

J gene: TRBJ1-1
V gene: TRBV19
CDR3 protein: CASSIDKPNTEAFF

J gene: TRBJ2-1
V gene: TRBV11-2
CDR3 protein: CASSVPGLAGVNEQFF

J gene: TRBJ1-3
V gene: TRBV7-2
CDR3 protein: CASSLKVGTMAGNTIYF

J gene: TRBJ2-5
V gene: TRBV30
CDR3 protein: CAWNLAGGGETQYF

J gene: TRBJ2-7
V gene: TRBV7-2
CDR3 protein: CASSNGGAHYEQYF

J gene: TRBJ2-5
V gene: TRBV4-1
CDR3 protein: CASSQDLRKTQYF

J gene: TRBJ1-2
V gene: TRBV20-1
CDR3 protein: CSARDPGRANYGYTF

J gene: TRBJ2-5
V gene: TRBV5-1
CDR3 protein: CASSRGGIQETQYF

J gene: TRBJ2-1
V gene: TRBV7-6
CDR3 protein: CASSLRTSGQDEQFF

J gene: TRBJ2-3
V gene: TRBV11-1
CDR3 protein: CASSFGLNTDTQYF

J gene: TRBJ2-2
V gene: TRBV3-1
CDR3 protein: CASSHPPGGDRRGTGELFF

J gene: TRBJ2-1
V gene: TRBV18
CDR3 protein: CASSHGSLRAHEQFF

J gene: TRBJ2-1
V gene: TRBV7-9
CDR3 protein: CASSLIWTEQFF

J gene: TRBJ1-2
V gene: TRBV28
CDR3 protein: CASSVGAASSYGYTF

J gene: TRBJ1-2
V gene: TRBV28
CDR3 protein: CASSLEGLHYGYTF

J gene: TRBJ2-5
V gene: TRBV15
CDR3 protein: CATSREIQGQETQYF

J gene: TRBJ1-2
V gene: TRBV2
CDR3 protein: CASRAGVDPTGYTF

J gene: TRBJ2-3
V gene: TRBV6-2/TRBV6-3
CDR3 protein: CASSPSTSGVTDTQYF